This T cell receptor beta chain was sequenced in a study of cytomegalovirus exposure and HLA in healthy donors. Overall study results and limits: Cytomegalovirus association was listed for about 180 TCR beta chains.

The CDR3 loop spans 18 amino acids. V was clipped by 3 bases and J by 0 bases; unmatched bases: 8. The V gene's germline CDR1 is LNHDA and CDR2 SQIVND (reference sequence). Notes on this clone: What it binds is not known.

With 60 Vbeta and 13 Jbeta primers, the PCR was carried out. Assay used: immunoSEQ multiplex PCR; TCRdb lists only in-frame clones, some missing. This sample has approximately 150,000 clones, with 80% found just once. The sequenced material came from PBMCs. The V call is TRBV19, the J call TRBJ2-6; 7 bases match TRBD1. The sequence was collected from a man aged 25-45 years in good health and CMV-seropositive. In DNA, the CDR3 is TGTGCCAGTAGTATGATTGGCAGGGGGACCTCTGGGGCCAACGTCCTGACTTTC. Its protein product is CASSMIGRGTSGANVLTF.